The rows below give T cell receptor beta chains drawn from one sample of a study of monozygotic twins with inflammatory bowel disease. Each CDR3 protein gets one entry in TCRdb, which reprocessed the 5' RACE reads and gives no DNA. The clone table shows roughly 100,000 distinct CDR3 sequences, with the ten largest holding more than 1.5%. What was sequenced was blood. The receptors here all came from a human donor with ulcerative colitis or Crohn's disease, or a healthy co-twin of an affected twin (not recorded which). The CDR3 runs from the conserved cysteine through the conserved F or W.

j_gene | v_gene | CDR3aa
TRBJ2-7 | TRBV5-1 | CASSLTWTGIYEQYF
TRBJ2-3 | TRBV7-9 | CASSLDLAGSGTDTQYF
TRBJ1-6 | TRBV5-1 | CASQGQVDSPLHF
TRBJ2-1 | TRBV7-3 | CASSLTVQNEQFF
TRBJ2-2 | TRBV20-1 | CSARGGPSSGELFF
TRBJ1-5 | TRBV30 | CAWSSTGWAGNNQPQHF
TRBJ1-2 | TRBV7-2 | CASSLAVEARSYGYTF
TRBJ2-7 | TRBV7-2 | CASSSAIEWNYEQYF
TRBJ2-1 | TRBV5-1 | CASSLVPSGYNEQFF
TRBJ2-7 | TRBV28 | CASSRDDTLYEQYF
TRBJ2-1 | TRBV24-1 | CATSDLSGYNEQFF
TRBJ1-5 | TRBV20-1 | CSANRGPYNQPQHF
TRBJ1-5 | TRBV2 | CASSEGLQVFSNQPQHF
TRBJ2-7 | TRBV7-2 | CASSQPDYTYEQYF
TRBJ2-1 | TRBV10-3 | CAISESVGSSDEQFF
TRBJ1-2 | TRBV28 | CASSAGGRLYGYTF
TRBJ2-2 | TRBV5-5 | CASSAGGTGELFF
TRBJ2-5 | TRBV12-3/TRBV12-4 | CASSPGTRMSQYF
TRBJ1-1 | TRBV27 | CASSQGDRGNTEAFF
TRBJ2-1 | TRBV6-6 | CASSYPANNEQFF
TRBJ1-2 | TRBV7-9 | CASSLSAGGGGGYTF
TRBJ2-4 | TRBV20-1 | CSATGTSGSKIAKNIQYF
TRBJ2-1 | TRBV29-1 | CSVESSAPDKSNEQFF
TRBJ2-1 | TRBV5-1 | CASSLRTSGDYNEQFF
TRBJ1-2 | TRBV11-2 | CASSFGRENYGYTF
TRBJ2-3 | TRBV10-3 | CAISGHPGVAGGSRIKQDTQYF
TRBJ2-3 | TRBV25-1 | CASSGYMGLGADTQYF
TRBJ2-7 | TRBV28 | CASSAPGTHKANYEQYF
TRBJ1-1 | TRBV5-1 | CASSILKQGGSRGGTEAFF
TRBJ2-1 | TRBV12-3/TRBV12-4 | CASSFGPSGDNEQFF
TRBJ2-3 | TRBV28 | CASRSISGGITDTQYF
TRBJ1-2 | TRBV7-2 | CASSPDRLYGYTF
TRBJ1-1 | TRBV20-1 | CSARDSGGPNTEAFF
TRBJ2-7 | TRBV6-2/TRBV6-3 | CASSSTDGVGSYEQYF
TRBJ1-1 | TRBV5-4 | CASSLQGGTEAFF
TRBJ2-1 | TRBV11-2 | CASSLNRLAGARVRNEQFF
TRBJ2-5 | TRBV7-2 | CASSLARDRQETQYF